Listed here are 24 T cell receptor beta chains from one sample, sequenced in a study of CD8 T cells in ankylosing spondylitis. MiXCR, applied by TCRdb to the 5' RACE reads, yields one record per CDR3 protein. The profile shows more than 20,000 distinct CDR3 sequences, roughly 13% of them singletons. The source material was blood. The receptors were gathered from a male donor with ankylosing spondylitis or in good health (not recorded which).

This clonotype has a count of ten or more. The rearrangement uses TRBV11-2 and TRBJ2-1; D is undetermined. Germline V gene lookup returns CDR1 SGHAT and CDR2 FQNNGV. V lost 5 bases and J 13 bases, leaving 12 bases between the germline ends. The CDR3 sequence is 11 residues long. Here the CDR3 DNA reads TGTGCCAGCAGCCGTACCCTGGGACAGTTCTTC. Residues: CASSRTLGQFF.

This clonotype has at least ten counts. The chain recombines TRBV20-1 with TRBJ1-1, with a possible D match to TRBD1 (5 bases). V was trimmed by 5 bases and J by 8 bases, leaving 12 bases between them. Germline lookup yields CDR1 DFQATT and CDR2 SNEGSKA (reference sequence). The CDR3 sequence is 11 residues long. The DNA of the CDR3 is TGCAGTGCTCCGCGGGCAGGGGAAGCTTTCTTT. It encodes CSAPRAGEAFF.

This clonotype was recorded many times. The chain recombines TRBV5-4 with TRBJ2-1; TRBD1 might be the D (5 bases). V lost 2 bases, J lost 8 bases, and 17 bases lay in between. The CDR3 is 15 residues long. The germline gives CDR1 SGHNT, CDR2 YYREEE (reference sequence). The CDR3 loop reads CASSLPAQGVDEQFF. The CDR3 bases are TGTGCCAGCAGCTTACCGGCCCAAGGGGTGGATGAGCAGTTCTTC.

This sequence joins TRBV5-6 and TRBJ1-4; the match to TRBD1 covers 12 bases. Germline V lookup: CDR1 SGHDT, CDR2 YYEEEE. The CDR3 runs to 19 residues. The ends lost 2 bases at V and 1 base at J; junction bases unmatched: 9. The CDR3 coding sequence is TGTGCCAGCAGCTTCCATCGGGACAGGGGGCGTGGAACTAATGAAAAACTGTTTTTT. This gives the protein CASSFHRDRGRGTNEKLFF.

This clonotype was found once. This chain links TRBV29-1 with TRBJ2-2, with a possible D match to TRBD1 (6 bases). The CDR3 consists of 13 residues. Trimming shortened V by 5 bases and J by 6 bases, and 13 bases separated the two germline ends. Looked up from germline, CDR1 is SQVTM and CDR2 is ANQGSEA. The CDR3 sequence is CSVRRGRAGELFF. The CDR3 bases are TGCAGCGTTCGCAGGGGCAGGGCCGGGGAGCTGTTTTTT.

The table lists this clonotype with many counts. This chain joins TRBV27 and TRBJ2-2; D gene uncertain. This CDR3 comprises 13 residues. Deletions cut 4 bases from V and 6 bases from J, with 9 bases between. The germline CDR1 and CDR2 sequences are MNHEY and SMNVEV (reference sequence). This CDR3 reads CASSYNTAGELFF. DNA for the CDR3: TGTGCCAGCAGTTATAATACCGCCGGGGAGCTGTTTTTT.

CDR3: CSARDSLAGGNNEQFF. The CDR3 DNA reads TGCAGTGCTAGAGACTCACTAGCGGGCGGAAACAATGAGCAGTTCTTC. The rearrangement links TRBV20-1 to TRBJ2-1; 9 bases agree with TRBD2. The CDR3 loop spans 16 amino acids. CDR1 DFQATT and CDR2 SNEGSKA come from the germline V gene (reference sequence). Unmatched junction bases numbered 8, after V lost 0 bases and J lost 5 bases.

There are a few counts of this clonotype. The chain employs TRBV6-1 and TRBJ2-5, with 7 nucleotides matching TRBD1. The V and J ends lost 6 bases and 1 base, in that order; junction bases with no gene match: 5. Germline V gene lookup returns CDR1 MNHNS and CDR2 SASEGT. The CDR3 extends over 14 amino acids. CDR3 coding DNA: TGTGCCAGCAGCTATACAGGGGTCCAAGAGACCCAGTACTTC. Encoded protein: CASSYTGVQETQYF.

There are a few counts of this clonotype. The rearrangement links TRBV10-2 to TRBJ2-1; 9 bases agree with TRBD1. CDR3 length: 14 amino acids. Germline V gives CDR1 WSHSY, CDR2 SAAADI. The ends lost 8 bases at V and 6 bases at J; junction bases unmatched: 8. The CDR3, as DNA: TGCGCCAGCGCCCGGGACAGGGCGTCCAATGAGCAGTTCTTC. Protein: CASARDRASNEQFF.

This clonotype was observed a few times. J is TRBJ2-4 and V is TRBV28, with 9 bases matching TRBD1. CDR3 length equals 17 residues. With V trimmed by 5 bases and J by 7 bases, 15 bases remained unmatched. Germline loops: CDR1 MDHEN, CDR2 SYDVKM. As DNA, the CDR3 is TGTGCCAGCAGTCCCGACCAAACAACCGGGACAGGGAACATTCAGTACTTC. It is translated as CASSPDQTTGTGNIQYF.

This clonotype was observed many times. CDR3 coding DNA: TGTGCCAGCATGAGACAGGGGGGAGTCTACGAGCAGTACTTC. It yields the protein CASMRQGGVYEQYF. This chain uses TRBV5-5 with TRBJ2-7; TRBD1 matches 9 bases. CDR3 size: 14 residues. Unmatched junction bases numbered 7, after V lost 6 bases and J lost 3 bases. From germline, CDR1 is SGHKS and CDR2 YYEKEE (reference sequence).

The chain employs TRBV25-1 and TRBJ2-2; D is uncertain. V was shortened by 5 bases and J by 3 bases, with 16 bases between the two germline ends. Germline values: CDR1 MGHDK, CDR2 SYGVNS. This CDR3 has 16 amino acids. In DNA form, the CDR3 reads TGTGCCAGCAGTCAATTGACGCCGGATGACACCGGGGAGCTGTTTTTT. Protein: CASSQLTPDDTGELFF.

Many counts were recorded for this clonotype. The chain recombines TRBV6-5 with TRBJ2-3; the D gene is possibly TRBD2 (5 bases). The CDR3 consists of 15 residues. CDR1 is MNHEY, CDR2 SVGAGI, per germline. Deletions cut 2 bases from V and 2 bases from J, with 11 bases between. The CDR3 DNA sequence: TGTGCCAGCAGTTACACAACGGAGGTCACAGATACGCAGTATTTT. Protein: CASSYTTEVTDTQYF.

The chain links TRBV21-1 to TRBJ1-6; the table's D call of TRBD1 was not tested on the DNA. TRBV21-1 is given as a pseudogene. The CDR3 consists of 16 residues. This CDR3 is CASSAEDREPGSPLHF. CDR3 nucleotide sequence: TGTGCCAGCAGCGCCGAGGACAGGGAGCCCGGTTCACCCCTCCACTTT.

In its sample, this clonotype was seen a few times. CDR3 in amino acids: CAGTAFEKLFF. The CDR3 DNA reads as TGTGCCGGGACAGCCTTTGAAAAACTGTTTTTT. The V gene is TRBV30, the J gene TRBJ1-4, with 7 positions matching TRBD1. V was clipped by 8 bases and J by 7 bases; unmatched bases: 4. From germline, CDR1 is GTSNPN and CDR2 SVGIG (reference sequence). CDR3 length equals 11 residues.

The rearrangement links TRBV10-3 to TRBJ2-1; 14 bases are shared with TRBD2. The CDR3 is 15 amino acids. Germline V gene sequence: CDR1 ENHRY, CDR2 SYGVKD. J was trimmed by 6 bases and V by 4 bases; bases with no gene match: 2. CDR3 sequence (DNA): TGTGCCATCAGTGCCGGGACTAGCGGGGGCAATGAGCAGTTCTTC. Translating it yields CAISAGTSGGNEQFF.

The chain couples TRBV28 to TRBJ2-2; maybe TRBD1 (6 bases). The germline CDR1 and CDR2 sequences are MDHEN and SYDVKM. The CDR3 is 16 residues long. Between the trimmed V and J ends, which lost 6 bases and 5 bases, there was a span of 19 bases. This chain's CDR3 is CASSHGQPVRTGELFF. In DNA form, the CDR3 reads TGTGCCAGCAGCCACGGACAGCCGGTGCGAACCGGGGAGCTGTTTTTT.

The CDR3 DNA follows: TGCGCCAGCAGCGCCCGCGGGGGCCAGAACACCGGGGAGCTGTTTTTT. It is translated as CASSARGGQNTGELFF. The chain uses TRBV5-1 and TRBJ2-2, with D tentatively TRBD2 (7 bases). Germline-derived CDR1 and CDR2 are SGHRS and YFSETQ. The CDR3 contains 16 residues. Trimming left V 4 bases short and J 1 base short, with 14 bases between.

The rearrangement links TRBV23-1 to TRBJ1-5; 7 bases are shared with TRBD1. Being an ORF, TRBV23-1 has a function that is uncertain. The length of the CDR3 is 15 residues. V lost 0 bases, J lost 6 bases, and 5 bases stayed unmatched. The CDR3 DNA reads TGCGCCAGCAGTCAATCGGGGGACAGAGGTCAGCCCCAGCATTTT. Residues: CASSQSGDRGQPQHF.

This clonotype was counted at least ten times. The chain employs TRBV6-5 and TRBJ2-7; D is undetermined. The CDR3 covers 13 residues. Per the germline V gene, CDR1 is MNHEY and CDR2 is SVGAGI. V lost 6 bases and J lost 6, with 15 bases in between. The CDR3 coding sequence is TGTGCCAGCAGGCCAAGGGTCTCGTCCGAGCAGTACGTC. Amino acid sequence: CASRPRVSSEQYV.

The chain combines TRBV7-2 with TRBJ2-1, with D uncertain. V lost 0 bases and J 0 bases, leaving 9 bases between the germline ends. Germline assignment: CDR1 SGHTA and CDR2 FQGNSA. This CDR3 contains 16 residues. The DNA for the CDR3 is TGTGCCAGCAGCTTAGCTGGGCCGTCCTCCTACAATGAGCAGTTCTTC. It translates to CASSLAGPSSYNEQFF. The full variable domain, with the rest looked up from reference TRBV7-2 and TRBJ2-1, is GAGVSQSPSNKVTEKGKDVELRCDPISGHTALYWYRQSLGQGLEFLIYFQGNSAPDKSGLPSDRFSAERTGGSVSTLTIQRTQQEDSAVYLCASSLAGPSSYNEQFFGPGTRLTVL.

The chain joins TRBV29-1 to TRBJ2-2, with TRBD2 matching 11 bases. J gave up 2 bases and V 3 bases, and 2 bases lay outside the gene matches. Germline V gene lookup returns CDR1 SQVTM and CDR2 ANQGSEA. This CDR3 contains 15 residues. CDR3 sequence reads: CSVDTSGSNTGELFF. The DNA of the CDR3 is TGCAGCGTTGATACTAGCGGGAGTAACACCGGGGAGCTGTTTTTT.

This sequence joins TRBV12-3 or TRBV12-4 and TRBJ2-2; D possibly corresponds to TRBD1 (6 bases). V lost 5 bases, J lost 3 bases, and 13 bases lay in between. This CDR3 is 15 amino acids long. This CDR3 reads CASSKVTGYTGELFF. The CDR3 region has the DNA TGTGCCAGCAGTAAAGTAACAGGGTACACCGGGGAGCTGTTTTTT.

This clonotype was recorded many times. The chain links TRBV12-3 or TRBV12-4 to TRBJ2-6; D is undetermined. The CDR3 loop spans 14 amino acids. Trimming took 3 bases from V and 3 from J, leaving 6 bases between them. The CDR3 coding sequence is TGTGCCAGCAGTTTCTTCAATGGGGCCAACGTCCTGACTTTC. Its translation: CASSFFNGANVLTF.